This paragraph covers one T cell receptor beta chain sequence. The data were obtained in a study of shared clonotypes between healthy human individuals. Within Nashville, Tennessee resided all donors, each a Caucasian adult. Authors' data handling: With immunoSEQ giving junction-only sequences and no quality scores, filtering differed. Assay: immunoSEQ multiplex PCR; the TCRdb copy retains only in-frame clones and omits some. That table is the source of V, J and clone size, and D and trimming were worked out from the DNA. This sample has approximately 320,000 clones, with over 65% found just once. Trimming took 0 bases from V and 6 from J, leaving 11 bases between them. Germline V CDR1 and CDR2: LNHNV, YYDKDF (reference sequence). This CDR3 spans 15 amino acids.

This clonotype was obtained from a man younger than 40 in good health. This chain joins TRBV15 and TRBJ1-4; unclear D gene. The specimen sequenced was memory CD4+ T cells sorted from blood. Subset here: CD45RA-negative fraction. CDR3 in amino acids: CATSRDRGWDEKLFF. The CDR3 DNA is TGTGCCACCAGCAGAGATCGAGGGTGGGATGAAAAACTGTTTTTT. Together with reference TRBV15 and TRBJ1-4, the CDR3 gives the full variable domain: DAMVIQNPRYQVTQFGKPVTLSCSQTLNHNVMYWYQQKSSQAPKLLFHYYDKDFNNEADTPDNFQSRRPNTSFCFLDIRSPGLGDTAMYLCATSRDRGWDEKLFFGSGTQLSVL.